The source of this T cell receptor beta chain is a study of cytomegalovirus exposure and HLA in healthy donors. Study-level background: There were approximately 400 genotyped donors. Of these, 81% fell in the genetic ancestry cluster associated with self-reported Caucasian donors.

Use of 60 Vbeta and 13 Jbeta primers characterized the PCR. Some clones are missing from TCRdb's copy, which holds only in-frame ones; the method was immunoSEQ multiplex PCR. The data show 110,000 or so clones, roughly two thirds seen once. Study results and caveats: Cytomegalovirus-associated status was assigned to 164 TCR beta chains. Later work showed greater clonal expansion in HLA-associated TCR beta chains than in equally common others. HLA alleles were associated with 17,000 or so TCR beta sequences in a later analysis at 0.05 false discovery rate.

The germline CDR1 and CDR2 sequences are MNHNS and SASEGT. The CDR3 totals 14 residues. V dropped 4 bases and J dropped 2; count of bases not matched to a gene: 4. In regard to this clone: No antigen is known for it.

The chain combines TRBV6-1 with TRBJ2-7; the match to TRBD1 covers 8 bases. The sequenced sample was PBMCs. This receptor was identified in a man aged 25 to 45 in good health and CMV-seronegative. In nucleotides, the CDR3 is TGTGCCAGCAGTGCAGGGGGCGCCCCCTACGAGCAGTACTTC. Protein product: CASSAGGAPYEQYF.